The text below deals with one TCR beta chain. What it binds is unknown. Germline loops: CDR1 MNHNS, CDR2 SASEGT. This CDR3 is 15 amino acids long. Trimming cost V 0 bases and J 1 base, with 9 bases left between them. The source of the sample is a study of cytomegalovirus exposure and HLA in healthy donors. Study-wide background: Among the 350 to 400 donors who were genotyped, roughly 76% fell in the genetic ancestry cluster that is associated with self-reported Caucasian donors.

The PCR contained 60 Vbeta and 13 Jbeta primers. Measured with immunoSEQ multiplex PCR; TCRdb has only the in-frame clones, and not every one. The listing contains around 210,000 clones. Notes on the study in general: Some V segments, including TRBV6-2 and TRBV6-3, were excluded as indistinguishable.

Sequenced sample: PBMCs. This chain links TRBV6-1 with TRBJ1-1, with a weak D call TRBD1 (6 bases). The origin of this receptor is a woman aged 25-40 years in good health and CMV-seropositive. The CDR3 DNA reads TGTGCCAGCAGTGAAGCGCTGGACAGGAACACTGAAGCTTTCTTT. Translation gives CASSEALDRNTEAFF.